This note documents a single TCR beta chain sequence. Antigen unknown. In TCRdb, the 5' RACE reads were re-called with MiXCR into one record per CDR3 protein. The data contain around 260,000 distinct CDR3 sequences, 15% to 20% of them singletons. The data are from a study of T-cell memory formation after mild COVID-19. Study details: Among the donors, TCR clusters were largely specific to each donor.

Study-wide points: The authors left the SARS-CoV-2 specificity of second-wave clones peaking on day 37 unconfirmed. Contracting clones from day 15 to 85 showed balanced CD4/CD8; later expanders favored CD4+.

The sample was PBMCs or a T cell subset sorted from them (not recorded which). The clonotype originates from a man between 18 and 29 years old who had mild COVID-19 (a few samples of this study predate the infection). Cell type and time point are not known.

CDR3 protein: CASSLAGTGGIEAFF. The CDR3, as DNA: TGTGCCAGCAGCTTAGCCGGGACAGGGGGAATTGAAGCTTTCTTT. The rearrangement joins TRBV11-2 to TRBJ1-1; TRBD1 aligns across 11 bases. The V gene's germline CDR1 is SGHAT and CDR2 FQNNGV. The CDR3 has 15 residues. The V segment lost 1 base and the J segment 7 bases; nucleotides outside the gene matches: 5.